The 14 T cell receptor beta chains given below trace back to one sample, sequenced in a study of T cell changes during pregnancy in multiple sclerosis. This table comes from immunoSEQ multiplex PCR, and its TCRdb copy is limited to in-frame clones, with some not included. Among 100,000 or so clones listed, 90% to 95% were seen once. The sequences come from peripheral blood, collected after pregnancy. The receptors here all came from a female donor with multiple sclerosis, enrolled in a pregnancy study.

The gene calls are TRBV5-1 and TRBJ2-1, with TRBD2 matching over 16 bases. The CDR3 has 16 amino acids. V shed 3 bases, J shed 8 bases, and the junction held 5 bases outside the gene matches. The germline gives CDR1 SGHRS, CDR2 YFSETQ. In nucleotides, the CDR3 is TGCGCCAGCAGCTCGGGACTAGCGGGAGGGCTGGATGAGCAGTTCTTC. It is translated as CASSSGLAGGLDEQFF.

This chain links TRBV6-5 with TRBJ2-7; D is possibly TRBD2 (6 bases). The CDR3 contains 15 residues. CDR1 is MNHEY and CDR2 is SVGAGI in the germline V gene. The ends were cut back, 0 bases at V and 1 base at J, with 10 bases in the middle. CDR3 sequence (DNA): TGTGCCAGCAGTTACTCGGCGGGAAGGTCCTACGAGCAGTACTTC. Translated, it gives CASSYSAGRSYEQYF.

The chain is built from TRBV9 and TRBJ2-5, with a weak D call TRBD1 (6 bases). CDR1 and CDR2 from the germline V gene are SGDLS and YYNGEE. The germline V and J ends were trimmed by 0 bases and 4 bases, with 13 bases remaining between them. The CDR3 loop spans 15 amino acids. This CDR3 reads CASSVGAQGGETQYF. The DNA of the CDR3 is TGTGCCAGCAGCGTAGGGGCCCAAGGGGGAGAGACCCAGTACTTC.

The chain carries TRBV28 and TRBJ1-4; 7 nucleotides line up with TRBD1. CDR3 length: 16 residues. Trimming removed 7 bases from V and 7 bases from J; junction bases left unmatched: 15. The germline V gene has CDR1 MDHEN and CDR2 SYDVKM. CDR3 DNA: TGTGCCAGCAACCAACCCGTAGGGGGCGAGGGTGAAAAACTGTTTTTT. Translated: CASNQPVGGEGEKLFF.

The CDR3 nucleotides read TGTGCCAGCAGCCAAACAGGGGGCCGAACTGAAGCTTTCTTT. Encoded protein: CASSQTGGRTEAFF. J is TRBJ1-1 and V is TRBV7-8; 9 nucleotides agree with TRBD1. Per germline, CDR1 SGHVS and CDR2 FQNEAQ. V lost 5 bases to trimming and J lost 5 bases; unmatched junction nucleotides: 6. CDR3 length equals 14 residues.

V gene TRBV11-2 combines with J gene TRBJ2-2; 14 bases fit TRBD2. The junction had 4 bases not matched to a gene; V was cut back by 5 bases and J by 5 bases. CDR1 and CDR2 from the germline V gene are SGHAT and FQNNGV. The CDR3 consists of 16 residues. For the CDR3, the DNA is TGTGCCAGCAGCAGGGGGACTAGCGGGAGTACCGGGGAGCTGTTTTTT. Translating gives CASSRGTSGSTGELFF.

The chain uses TRBV10-2 and TRBJ2-1, with 11 bases fitting TRBD2. Trimming took 8 bases from V and 7 from J; bases not matched to a gene: 25. Germline lookup yields CDR1 WSHSY and CDR2 SAAADI. This CDR3 has 20 amino acids. The CDR3 coding sequence is TGCGCCAGCTTTTTCACCAAGGACATTCCTAGCGGGAGGTTAGGAAATGAGCAGTTCTTC. This codes for CASFFTKDIPSGRLGNEQFF.

The count of this clone is one. The chain employs TRBV5-1 and TRBJ2-7, with D maybe TRBD1 (5 bases). The V gene's germline CDR1 is SGHRS and CDR2 YFSETQ. The V end lost 2 bases, the J end lost 4 bases, and 16 bases lay between the germline ends. The CDR3 covers 15 residues. For the CDR3, the DNA is TGCGCCAGCAGCTTTGGTGTGGGCCAGGGATACGAGCAGTACTTC. Translating gives CASSFGVGQGYEQYF.

This clone was counted once. DNA of the CDR3: TGTGCCAGTAGTATAGCTAGCGGGACGTACGAGCAGTACTTC. This codes for CASSIASGTYEQYF. This chain links TRBV19 with TRBJ2-7; 9 bases fit TRBD2. CDR1 is LNHDA, CDR2 SQIVND, per germline (reference sequence). Trimming took 1 base from V and 4 from J; bases not matched to a gene: 2. CDR3 length: 14 amino acids.

The CDR3 DNA sequence: TGTGCCAGCACACCGGACAGGTTTCATGAGCAGTTCTTC. This gives the protein CASTPDRFHEQFF. The V call is TRBV7-9, the J call TRBJ2-1; TRBD1 aligns across 7 bases. CDR3 length: 13 amino acids. CDR1 is SEHNR and CDR2 is FQNEAQ in the germline V gene (reference sequence). The V segment lost 7 bases and the J segment 8 bases; nucleotides outside the gene matches: 8.

The chain employs TRBV19 and TRBJ2-7; 9 positions match TRBD1. V was clipped by 3 bases and J by 3 bases; unmatched bases: 3. The CDR3 is made up of 14 amino acids. The V gene's germline CDR1 is LNHDA and CDR2 SQIVND (reference sequence). CDR3 nucleotides: TGTGCCAGTAGTATTACGGGACAGGGCTACGAGCAGTACTTC. It encodes CASSITGQGYEQYF.

This chain links TRBV5-1 with TRBJ2-5; D is perhaps TRBD1 (6 bases). From germline, CDR1 is SGHRS and CDR2 YFSETQ. CDR3 size: 16 residues. Trimming removed 0 bases at V and 2 bases at J, with 14 bases between. Written as DNA, the CDR3 is TGCGCCAGCAGCTTGGCCCTAACAGGGCATCAAGAGACCCAGTACTTC. Translating it yields CASSLALTGHQETQYF.

The CDR3 here is CASSQPTRGIPHEKLFF. Written as DNA, the CDR3 is TGCGCCAGCAGCCAACCGACTCGGGGAATCCCCCATGAAAAACTGTTTTTT. The chain couples TRBV4-1 to TRBJ1-4, with D uncertain. Trimming cost V 2 bases and J 6 bases, with 19 bases left between them. CDR1 is MGHRA, CDR2 YSYEKL, per germline. There are 17 residues in the CDR3.

The V call is TRBV28, the J call TRBJ2-7; 7 nucleotides line up with TRBD1. The ends lost 10 bases at V and 6 bases at J; junction bases unmatched: 27. The CDR3 contains 18 residues. Germline CDR1 is MDHEN and CDR2 is SYDVKM. The CDR3: CATSAIPVDRAGGREQYF. The CDR3 DNA is TGTGCCACCTCTGCGATACCGGTCGACAGGGCAGGGGGACGCGAGCAGTACTTC.